The rows below give T cell receptor beta chains drawn from one sample of a study. Each CDR3 protein is one row after TCRdb ran MiXCR on the RT-PCR reads. Among approximately 720,000 distinct CDR3 sequences listed, 11% to 15% were seen once. Sequencing was performed on memory CD4+ T cells from blood. All receptors come from a female donor in good health, serving as a healthy control. The CDR3 runs from the conserved cysteine through the conserved F or W. A D gene is named only where the DNA matches it firmly. Some rows mark clone size as missing; the rest say once, few, many or name a class of expanded clone.

j_call cdr3_length clone_size d_call v_call cdr3_aa cdr3_nt
TRBJ1-6 15 many . TRBV12-3/TRBV12-4 CASSRLGPYNSPLHF TGTGCCAGCAGTCGGCTGGGACCATATAATTCACCCCTCCACTTT
TRBJ2-3 16 many . TRBV10-3 CAITPRESTLTDTQYF TGTGCCATCACCCCCAGAGAGTCCACGCTCACAGATACGCAGTATTTT
TRBJ1-6 15 few TRBD1 TRBV12-3/TRBV12-4 CASSPTGGGDSPLHF TGTGCCAGCAGTCCGACAGGGGGAGGGGATTCACCCCTCCACTTT
TRBJ1-2 14 . . TRBV29-1 CSVTGTANFYGYTF TGCAGCGTTACAGGGACCGCGAACTTTTATGGCTACACCTTC
TRBJ2-2 14 . . TRBV27 CASRPIRDAGELFF TGTGCCAGCAGGCCTATCAGGGACGCCGGGGAGCTGTTTTTT
TRBJ2-7 13 . . TRBV12-3/TRBV12-4 CASRPLRGYEQYF TGTGCCAGCAGGCCTTTACGGGGCTACGAGCAGTACTTC
TRBJ1-2 14 . TRBD1 TRBV5-1 CASMGQPADYGYTF TGCGCCAGCATGGGACAGCCGGCGGACTATGGCTACACCTTC
TRBJ2-7 15 many . TRBV6-6 CASSYSPRAVDEQYF TGTGCCAGCAGTTACTCCCCCAGGGCGGTAGACGAGCAGTACTTC
TRBJ2-5 14 . . TRBV30 CAWSLLAGRETQYF TGTGCCTGGAGTTTACTGGCAGGGCGGGAGACCCAGTACTTC
TRBJ1-3 18 . TRBD1 TRBV28 CASSFNPREGAVGNTIYF TGTGCCAGCAGTTTCAACCCACGGGAGGGGGCCGTAGGAAACACCATATATTTT
TRBJ1-1 13 . TRBD1 TRBV20-1 CSANKAGGTEAFF TGCAGTGCCAACAAAGCAGGGGGCACTGAAGCTTTCTTT
TRBJ2-1 13 many TRBD1 TRBV5-1 CASSGQGEGEQFF TGCGCCAGCAGCGGACAGGGGGAAGGTGAGCAGTTCTTC
TRBJ2-1 14 . TRBD2 TRBV3-1 CASSQGRAGGEQFF TGTGCCAGCAGCCAAGGTAGAGCGGGAGGTGAGCAGTTCTTC
TRBJ2-3 17 . TRBD2 TRBV7-3 CASSSAPGSGGTDTQYF TGTGCCAGCAGCTCCGCCCCAGGCAGCGGGGGCACAGATACGCAGTATTTT
TRBJ1-5 14 few . TRBV5-5 CASSLGARGQPQHF TGTGCCAGCAGCTTAGGGGCCAGGGGACAGCCCCAGCATTTT
TRBJ2-4 16 . . TRBV12-3/TRBV12-4 CASSLSGTVAKNIQYF TGTGCCAGCAGTTTATCGGGGACCGTGGCCAAAAACATTCAGTACTTC
TRBJ2-1 16 many . TRBV5-6 CASSYRRASSYNEQFF TGTGCCAGCAGCTACCGGCGGGCCAGCTCCTACAATGAGCAGTTCTTC
TRBJ2-1 16 . TRBD2 TRBV6-1 CASSPLLAGGGNEQFF TGTGCCAGCAGTCCCCTACTAGCGGGAGGGGGGAATGAGCAGTTCTTC
TRBJ2-3 14 few . TRBV4-2 CASSQDLSGDTQYF TGTGCCAGCAGCCAAGATTTATCGGGGGATACGCAGTATTTT
TRBJ1-2 14 . TRBD1 TRBV7-9 CASSLGQGLEGYTF TGTGCCAGCAGCTTAGGACAGGGACTTGAGGGCTACACCTTC
TRBJ1-6 14 few . TRBV20-1 CSARAGANNSPLHF TGCAGTGCTAGAGCAGGGGCGAATAATTCACCCCTCCACTTT
TRBJ1-2 14 few . TRBV16 CASSESGAAGGYTF TGTGCCAGCAGCGAAAGTGGGGCCGCCGGTGGCTACACCTTC
TRBJ2-7 13 many . TRBV20-1 CSAPEEGHYEQYF TGCAGTGCTCCAGAGGAGGGCCACTACGAGCAGTACTTC
TRBJ2-5 15 . . TRBV24-1 CATSDGTGFGETQYF TGTGCCACCAGTGACGGTACAGGGTTTGGGGAGACCCAGTACTTC
TRBJ2-5 10 . . TRBV2 CASNDKAQYF TGTGCCAGCAACGACAAGGCCCAGTACTTC
TRBJ1-1 14 . . TRBV7-2 CASREGRANTEAFF TGTGCCAGCCGTGAGGGAAGGGCAAACACTGAAGCTTTCTTT
TRBJ1-2 13 . . TRBV12-3/TRBV12-4 CASRFTGNYGYTF TGTGCCAGCAGATTCACAGGGAACTATGGCTACACCTTC
TRBJ2-5 12 few . TRBV9 CASSPRGKTQYF TGTGCCAGCAGCCCCCGTGGGAAGACCCAGTACTTC
TRBJ2-3 15 few . TRBV28 CASSLPVAATDTQYF TGTGCCAGCAGTTTACCGGTAGCGGCCACAGATACGCAGTATTTT
TRBJ2-3 17 . TRBD2 TRBV4-2 CASSQQTSGRASDTQYF TGTGCCAGCAGCCAGCAAACTAGCGGGAGGGCCTCAGATACGCAGTATTTT
TRBJ2-1 17 few TRBD2 TRBV27 CASSFRPLAVSYNEQFF TGTGCCAGCAGTTTCCGACCACTAGCGGTCTCCTACAATGAGCAGTTCTTC
TRBJ2-7 13 many TRBD1 TRBV29-1 CSVGQGDSYEQYF TGCAGCGTTGGACAGGGAGACTCCTACGAGCAGTACTTC
TRBJ2-2 14 few TRBD2 TRBV20-1 CSAQREGPTGELFF TGCAGTGCCCAGCGGGAGGGCCCCACCGGGGAGCTGTTTTTT
TRBJ2-7 13 few . TRBV7-2 CASSSDVTTRQYF TGTGCCAGCAGCTCCGACGTAACTACGAGGCAGTACTTC
TRBJ2-1 15 many . TRBV15 CATSRAGTSTNEQFF TGTGCCACCAGCAGAGCCGGGACTTCGACCAATGAGCAGTTCTTC
TRBJ1-4 13 many . TRBV12-3/TRBV12-4 CASSLSGVEKLFF TGTGCCAGCAGTTTATCAGGGGTGGAAAAACTGTTTTTT
TRBJ2-1 15 few TRBD2 TRBV7-6 CATASAGGPGNEQFF TGTGCCACGGCTTCAGCGGGGGGGCCTGGGAATGAGCAGTTCTTC
TRBJ2-1 15 many TRBD2 TRBV7-2 CASSVRLAGVPEQFF TGTGCCAGCAGCGTCAGACTAGCGGGAGTCCCTGAGCAGTTCTTC
TRBJ2-1 13 . . TRBV15 CATSRDQGDEQFF TGTGCCACCAGCAGAGACCAGGGTGATGAGCAGTTCTTC
TRBJ1-2 13 many . TRBV5-6 CASSLQGFGGYTF TGTGCCAGCAGCTTGCAGGGGTTCGGAGGCTACACCTTC
TRBJ1-2 13 few TRBD1 TRBV6-5 CASSSQGADGYTF TGTGCCAGCAGTTCACAGGGGGCGGATGGCTACACCTTC
TRBJ2-7 14 few . TRBV7-2 CASRAQDYTYEQYF TGTGCCAGCCGAGCACAAGACTATACCTACGAGCAGTACTTC
TRBJ1-2 14 . . TRBV18 CASSPRQAGDGYTF TGTGCCAGCTCACCACGGCAGGCGGGGGATGGCTACACCTTC
TRBJ1-1 14 many . TRBV7-3 CASSFTGDGTEAFF TGTGCCAGCAGCTTCACAGGCGATGGCACTGAAGCTTTCTTT
TRBJ2-3 16 . TRBD2 TRBV7-6 CASSRLAGGKGDTQYF TGTGCCAGCAGCCGACTAGCGGGGGGGAAGGGAGATACGCAGTATTTT